The 31 T cell receptor beta chains reported below all come from one sample, sequenced in a study of cytomegalovirus exposure and HLA in healthy donors (TCRdb year 2017). Libraries were built with the immunoSEQ multiplex PCR assay. For the multiplex PCR, a mixture combining 60 forward primers for TCR Vbeta segments and 13 reverse primers for TCR Jbeta segments was used. In its TCRdb copy, this immuneACCESS table keeps in-frame sequences only and misses some clones. Where compared with another copy, unresolved V genes explain less than half of these, and the others have no known cause. For this sample the table gives approximately 150,000 clones, of which about 84% were detected only once. The ten largest clones take up approximately 1.2% of the sample. The sample taken for sequencing was PBMCs. These receptor sequences come from a man aged 45-60 years in good health and CMV-seropositive.

CDR3 nucleotides: TGCGCCAGCAGCCAATTTCCGGGACAGGGGGCCCTCGAGCAGTACTTC. This translates into CASSQFPGQGALEQYF. The genes are TRBV4-1 and TRBJ2-7; TRBD1 agrees at 12 bases. Germline CDR1 and CDR2: MGHRA and YSYEKL. J lost 6 bases, V lost 2 bases, and 8 bases had no gene match. The CDR3 contains 16 residues.

The rearrangement joins TRBV6-6 to TRBJ2-2; possible D gene TRBD2, 7 bases. Germline V gene lookup returns CDR1 MNHNY and CDR2 SVGAGI (reference sequence). The CDR3 is 16 amino acids. Trimming left V 0 bases short and J 5 bases short, with 13 bases between. In DNA form, the CDR3 reads TGTGCCAGCAGTTACTCGGGCGGGGGCGCGACCGGGGAGCTGTTTTTT. Protein sequence: CASSYSGGGATGELFF.

This clone appeared once. The V and J genes are TRBV6-6 and TRBJ1-5, with 7 nucleotides matching TRBD1. Germline V lookup: CDR1 MNHNY, CDR2 SVGAGI (reference sequence). J was trimmed by 7 bases and V by 7 bases; bases with no gene match: 4. The CDR3 runs to 12 residues. The CDR3 bases are TGTGCCAGCAAGACAGGGATGCAGCCCCAGCATTTT. Amino acids: CASKTGMQPQHF.

In DNA, the CDR3 is TGTGCCAGCAGGGGCACAGGGCGGTCCTATAATTCACCCCTCCACTTT. Translated: CASRGTGRSYNSPLHF. The chain carries TRBV2 and TRBJ1-6; D is perhaps TRBD1 (6 bases). The length of the CDR3 is 16 residues. The V end was cut by 6 bases, the J end by 1 base, with 13 bases between. Germline assignment: CDR1 SNHLY and CDR2 FYNNEI. Supplemented by reference TRBV2 and TRBJ1-6, the full variable domain reads EPEVTQTPSHQVTQMGQEVILRCVPISNHLYFYWYRQILGQKVEFLVSFYNNEISEKSEIFDDQFSVERPDGSNFTLKIRSTKLEDSAMYFCASRGTGRSYNSPLHFGNGTRLTVT.

This chain connects TRBV23-1 to TRBJ2-3; perhaps TRBD2 as D (5 bases). TRBV23-1 is marked as an open reading frame, function uncertain. The CDR3 loop spans 15 amino acids. V was clipped by 3 bases and J by 2 bases, with 12 bases between them. CDR3 bases: TGCGCCAGCAGTCAGACCGGGATCCTCACAGATACGCAGTATTTT. This translates into CASSQTGILTDTQYF.

The chain uses TRBV29-1 and TRBJ2-1; 7 positions match TRBD1. The germline CDR1 and CDR2 sequences are SQVTM and ANQGSEA. This CDR3 is built from 11 residues. J lost 9 bases, V lost 4 bases, and 3 bases had no gene match. This CDR3 is CSVGTGAEQFF. The CDR3 DNA follows: TGCAGCGTTGGAACAGGGGCTGAGCAGTTCTTC.

The chain couples TRBV6-4 to TRBJ2-3, with D possibly being TRBD2 (6 bases). The ends were cut back, 6 bases at V and 0 bases at J, with 10 bases in the middle. The CDR3 runs to 14 residues. Per the germline V gene, CDR1 is MRHNA and CDR2 is SNTAGT. Here the CDR3 reads CASSQGTSTDTQYF. The CDR3 nucleotides read TGTGCCAGCAGCCAAGGGACTAGCACAGATACGCAGTATTTT.

This chain joins TRBV7-8 and TRBJ2-3; TRBD2 is a possible D gene (5 bases). Trimming pared 1 base from V and 0 bases from J, leaving 5 bases between. The CDR3 spans 14 residues. Germline V gene data show CDR1 as SGHVS and CDR2 as FQNEAQ. The chain's CDR3 is CASSLGTSTDTQYF. CDR3 sequence (DNA): TGTGCCAGCAGCTTAGGGACTAGCACAGATACGCAGTATTTT.

The chain links TRBV5-1 to TRBJ2-5, with TRBD2 matching over 11 bases. From germline, CDR1 is SGHRS and CDR2 YFSETQ. V shed 4 bases, J shed 3 bases, and the junction held 14 bases outside the gene matches. CDR3 size: 18 residues. The CDR3 DNA is TGCGCCAGCAGCCCCAATGAGCTAGCGGGGGGCCGAAAAGAGACCCAGTACTTC. It yields the protein CASSPNELAGGRKETQYF.

The V and J genes are TRBV30 and TRBJ1-2; 10 bases map to TRBD1. The trim removed 8 bases at V and 2 bases at J, leaving 14 bases unmatched. The CDR3 consists of 16 residues. Germline V gene lookup returns CDR1 GTSNPN and CDR2 SVGIG (reference sequence). The CDR3 DNA is TGTGCCCTAGTCGGGACAGGGGTTCCCCTCAACTATGGCTACACCTTC. Translated, it gives CALVGTGVPLNYGYTF.

This chain uses TRBV5-6 with TRBJ2-1; 7 nucleotides match TRBD1. The CDR3 spans 17 residues. V trimming: 0 bases; J trimming: 3 bases; junction bases outside the gene matches: 9. Looked up from germline, CDR1 is SGHDT and CDR2 is YYEEEE. This chain's CDR3 is CASSLVPQTGNYNEQFF. DNA for the CDR3: TGTGCCAGCAGCTTGGTTCCGCAGACAGGGAACTACAATGAGCAGTTCTTC.

This clone was seen a few times. This CDR3 is also generated by other DNA sequences in the sample. The chain has TRBV5-1 and TRBJ1-1; D unclear. The CDR3 contains 14 residues. Germline V gene data show CDR1 as SGHRS and CDR2 as YFSETQ. Trimming shortened V by 0 bases and J by 0 bases, and 6 bases separated the two germline ends. The CDR3 sequence: CASSLDRMNTEAFF. The CDR3 DNA reads TGCGCCAGCAGCTTGGACAGAATGAACACTGAAGCTTTCTTT.

The chain links TRBV19 to TRBJ2-7; 10 nucleotides match TRBD2. The CDR3 consists of 15 residues. J lost 0 bases, V lost 5 bases, and 4 bases had no gene match. Germline-derived CDR1 and CDR2 are LNHDA and SQIVND (reference sequence). The CDR3 nucleotides are TGTGCCAGTAGTCCCCGGACTAGCGGCTCCTACGAGCAGTACTTC. It encodes CASSPRTSGSYEQYF.

This sequence joins TRBV18 and TRBJ1-1; TRBD1 agrees at 7 bases. After removal of 3 bases from V and 1 base from J, the junction contained 2 bases not matched to a gene. The CDR3 is 14 amino acids. Germline values: CDR1 KGHSH, CDR2 LQKENI. The CDR3: CASSPDRSNTEAFF. CDR3 bases: TGTGCCAGCTCACCGGACAGGTCGAACACTGAAGCTTTCTTT.

The chain uses TRBV5-6 and TRBJ2-7; 9 bases align to TRBD1. The CDR3 runs to 15 residues. Germline trimming cut 4 bases from V and 3 bases from J; bases unmatched to any gene: 8. Germline V gene lookup returns CDR1 SGHDT and CDR2 YYEEEE. CDR3 nucleotides: TGTGCCAGCAGCCTTTCCGGGACAGGGATCTACGAGCAGTACTTC. This sequence encodes CASSLSGTGIYEQYF.

A note on this clone: Compared with germline, one end of the junction differs, possibly owing to a read error. This chain connects TRBV28 to TRBJ1-5; D is uncertain. The CDR3 runs 14 residues. CDR1 MDHEN and CDR2 SYDVKM come from the germline V gene. The CDR3 protein is CVSHLGGGNQPQHF. The CDR3 region has the DNA TGTGTCAGCCATTTGGGCGGCGGGAATCAGCCCCAGCATTTT. The variable domain in full, completed from reference TRBV28 and TRBJ1-5, reads DVKVTQSSRYLVKRTGEKVFLECVQDMDHENMFWYRQDPGLGLRLIYFSYDVKMKEKGDIPEGYSVSREKKERFSLILESASTNQTSMYLCVSHLGGGNQPQHFGDGTRLSIL.

This clone was picked up one time. This chain links TRBV12-1 with TRBJ2-5; the table gives TRBD2 as D, unverified against the DNA. TRBV12-1 is described as a pseudogene. The CDR3 is made up of 17 amino acids. CDR3 region: CASSPRRTSGLQETQYF. CDR3 nucleotide sequence: TGTGCCAGCAGCCCTCGGAGGACTAGCGGACTCCAAGAGACCCAGTACTTC.

The chain recombines TRBV5-1 with TRBJ2-1; D is perhaps TRBD2 (5 bases). CDR1 is SGHRS and CDR2 is YFSETQ in the germline V gene. V shed 3 bases and J shed 7 bases, with 14 bases lying between them. The CDR3 has 14 amino acids. CDR3 amino acids: CASSSSTGTNEQFF. In DNA form, the CDR3 reads TGCGCCAGCAGCTCCTCCACGGGAACAAATGAGCAGTTCTTC.

The rearrangement joins TRBV30 to TRBJ2-5, with D unclear. Trimming removed 3 bases from V and 4 bases from J, with 6 bases in between. The CDR3 runs 11 residues. The V gene's germline CDR1 is GTSNPN and CDR2 SVGIG (reference sequence). The CDR3 spells CAWSGGETQYF. Written as DNA, the CDR3 is TGTGCCTGGAGCGGTGGAGAGACCCAGTACTTC. Drawing the rest from reference TRBV30 and TRBJ2-5, the complete variable domain is SQTIHQWPATLVQPVGSPLSLECTVEGTSNPNLYWYRQAAGRGLQLLFYSVGIGQISSEVPQNLSASRPQDRQFILSSKKLLLSDSGFYLCAWSGGETQYFGPGTRLLVL.

The chain links TRBV5-1 to TRBJ2-2, with D possibly being TRBD2 (6 bases). The V gene lost 3 bases and the J gene lost 5 bases, with 8 bases spanning the gap. CDR1 is SGHRS and CDR2 is YFSETQ in the germline V gene. The CDR3 runs 13 residues. Here the CDR3 DNA reads TGCGCCAGCAGCTCGGGGGTAACCGGGGAGCTGTTTTTT. It yields the protein CASSSGVTGELFF. Supplemented by reference TRBV5-1 and TRBJ2-2, the full variable domain reads KAGVTQTPRYLIKTRGQQVTLSCSPISGHRSVSWYQQTPGQGLQFLFEYFSETQRNKGNFPGRFSGRQFSNSRSEMNVSTLELGDSALYLCASSSGVTGELFFGEGSRLTVL.

The chain links TRBV7-6 to TRBJ1-4, with 7 bases matching TRBD1. Trimming at V came to 1 base and at J to 0 bases, leaving 8 bases not matched to a gene. The CDR3 has 18 residues. Germline V gene lookup returns CDR1 SGHVS and CDR2 FNYEAQ. The CDR3 bases are TGTGCCAGCAGCTTAGGCGGTAGGGGGCTGGCAACTAATGAAAAACTGTTTTTT. This encodes CASSLGGRGLATNEKLFF.

This sequence joins TRBV28 and TRBJ2-1; D is perhaps TRBD2 (6 bases). Germline V CDR1 and CDR2: MDHEN, SYDVKM. CDR3 length: 21 residues. V lost 7 bases and J 2 bases, leaving 33 bases between the germline ends. For the CDR3, the DNA is TGTGCCAGCACCAAGGGAAGTTTAAGGGGTCGGGCGGGAAGGGCCTACAATGAGCAGTTCTTC. This encodes CASTKGSLRGRAGRAYNEQFF.

The J gene is TRBJ2-7, the V gene TRBV18, with 9 bases that match TRBD1. Germline-derived CDR1 and CDR2 are KGHSH and LQKENI. This CDR3 has 14 residues. V was pared by 6 bases and J by 7 bases, with 10 bases of the junction left unmatched. The CDR3 DNA follows: TGTGCCAGCTCGAGGGACAGGGTGAGTTCTGAGCAGTACTTC. Translating gives CASSRDRVSSEQYF.

The chain has TRBV30 and TRBJ2-2, with D possibly matching TRBD2 (5 bases). The CDR3 has 14 residues. With 3 bases removed from V and 6 bases from J, the gap between germline ends came to 14 bases. Germline V gives CDR1 GTSNPN, CDR2 SVGIG (reference sequence). The CDR3 bases are TGTGCCTGGAGCGCCTTTGGGAGATCCGGGGAGCTGTTTTTT. The encoded protein is CAWSAFGRSGELFF.

This clone was observed a single time. This chain uses TRBV10-1 with TRBJ1-5; 8 nucleotides align to TRBD1. CDR1 and CDR2 from the germline V gene are WNHNN and SYGVQD (reference sequence). The CDR3 length is 20 residues. V trimming: 4 bases; J trimming: 0 bases; junction bases outside the gene matches: 17. For the CDR3, the DNA is TGCGCCAGCAGTGCGACAGGGGATTGGGGGAGGGCCGATAGCAATCAGCCCCAGCATTTT. This codes for CASSATGDWGRADSNQPQHF.

This clone has a single count. This sequence joins TRBV6-1 and TRBJ2-7, with 7 bases fitting TRBD1. The CDR3 contains 17 residues. Germline-derived CDR1 and CDR2 are MNHNS and SASEGT. Trimming cost V 4 bases and J 1 base; bases outside gene matches: 13. CDR3 nucleotide sequence: TGTGCCAGCAGTGGGCCGGGACGCAGGGGGATTTCCTACGAGCAGTACTTC. Translation gives CASSGPGRRGISYEQYF.

This clone was seen a handful of times. J is TRBJ1-1 and V is TRBV5-4; 7 bases line up with TRBD1. V shed 5 bases and J 5 bases; nucleotides not matched to a gene: 6. The length of the CDR3 is 13 residues. Germline V CDR1 and CDR2: SGHNT, YYREEE (reference sequence). The CDR3: CASSRQGETEAFF. In nucleotides, the CDR3 is TGTGCCAGCAGTAGACAGGGCGAAACTGAAGCTTTCTTT.

This clone was seen more than once but under ten times. This chain connects TRBV5-1 to TRBJ1-2; D uncertain. The CDR3 is 14 residues long. The germline CDR1 and CDR2 sequences are SGHRS and YFSETQ. Trimming cost V 5 bases and J 3 bases, with 14 bases left between them. CDR3 region: CASRLEVSDYGYTF. The CDR3 nucleotides are TGCGCCAGCAGGCTGGAGGTTAGCGACTATGGCTACACCTTC.

J is TRBJ2-7 and V is TRBV5-1; TRBD2 agrees at 7 bases. V was clipped by 2 bases and J by 4 bases; unmatched bases: 9. Germline V gene sequence: CDR1 SGHRS, CDR2 YFSETQ. The CDR3 covers 15 residues. The CDR3 nucleotides are TGCGCCAGCAGCTTCAGCGGGGACGGACAATACGAGCAGTACTTC. It encodes CASSFSGDGQYEQYF.

This chain uses TRBV28 with TRBJ1-3, with TRBD1 matching 9 bases. Germline lookup yields CDR1 MDHEN and CDR2 SYDVKM. The V and J ends lost 8 bases and 4 bases, in that order; junction bases with no gene match: 9. The CDR3 spans 15 residues. This CDR3 is CASRRDRAAGNTIYF. In DNA form, the CDR3 reads TGTGCCAGCCGCCGGGACAGGGCTGCAGGAAACACCATATATTTT.

In this sample, this clone turned up once. The rearrangement uses TRBV18 and TRBJ1-1, with D tentatively TRBD1 (5 bases). From germline, CDR1 is KGHSH and CDR2 LQKENI. V lost 2 bases, J lost 5 bases, and 6 bases lay in between. The CDR3 is made up of 12 amino acids. The CDR3 DNA sequence: TGTGCCAGCTCACCAAAGGGGACTGAAGCTTTCTTT. It translates to CASSPKGTEAFF.